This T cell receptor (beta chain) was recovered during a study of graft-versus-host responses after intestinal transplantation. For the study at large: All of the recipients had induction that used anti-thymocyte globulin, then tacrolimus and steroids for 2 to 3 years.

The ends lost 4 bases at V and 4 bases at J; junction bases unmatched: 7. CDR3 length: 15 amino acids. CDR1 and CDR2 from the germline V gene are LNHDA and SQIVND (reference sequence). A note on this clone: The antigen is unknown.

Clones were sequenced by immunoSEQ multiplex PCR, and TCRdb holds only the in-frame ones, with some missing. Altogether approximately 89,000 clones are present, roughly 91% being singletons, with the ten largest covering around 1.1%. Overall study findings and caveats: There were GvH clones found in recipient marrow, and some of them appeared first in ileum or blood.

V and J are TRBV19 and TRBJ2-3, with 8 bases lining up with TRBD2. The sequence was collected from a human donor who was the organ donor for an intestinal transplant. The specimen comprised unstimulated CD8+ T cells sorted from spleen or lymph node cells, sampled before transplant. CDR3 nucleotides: TGTGCCAGTAGTAACCAGCGGGAGCCATCAGATACGCAGTATTTT. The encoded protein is CASSNQREPSDTQYF.